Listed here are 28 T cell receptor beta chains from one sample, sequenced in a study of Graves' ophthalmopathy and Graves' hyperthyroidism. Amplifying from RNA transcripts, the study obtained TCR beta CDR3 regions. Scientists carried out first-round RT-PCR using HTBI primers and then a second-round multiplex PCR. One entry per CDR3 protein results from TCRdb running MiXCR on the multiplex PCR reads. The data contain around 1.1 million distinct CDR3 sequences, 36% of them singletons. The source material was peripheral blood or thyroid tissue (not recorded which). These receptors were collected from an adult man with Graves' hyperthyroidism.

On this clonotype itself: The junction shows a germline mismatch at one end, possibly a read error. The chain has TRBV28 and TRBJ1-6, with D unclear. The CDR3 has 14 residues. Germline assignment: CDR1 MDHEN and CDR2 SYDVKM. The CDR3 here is CASSLGSYNSPPHF. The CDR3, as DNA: TGTGCCAGCAGTTTGGGGAGCTATAATTCACCCCCCCACTTT.

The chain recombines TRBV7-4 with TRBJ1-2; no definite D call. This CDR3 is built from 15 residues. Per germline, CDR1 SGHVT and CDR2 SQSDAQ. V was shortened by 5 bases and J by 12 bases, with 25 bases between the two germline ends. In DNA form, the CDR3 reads TGTGCCAGCAGCCCAAGACACATACCGAGAACTGGAAACACCTTC. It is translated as CASSPRHIPRTGNTF.

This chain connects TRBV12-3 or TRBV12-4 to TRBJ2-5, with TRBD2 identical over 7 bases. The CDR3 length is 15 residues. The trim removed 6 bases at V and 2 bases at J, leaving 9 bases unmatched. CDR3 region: CASRPRETPQETQYF. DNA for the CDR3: TGTGCCAGCAGACCGCGGGAGACCCCGCAAGAGACCCAGTACTTC.

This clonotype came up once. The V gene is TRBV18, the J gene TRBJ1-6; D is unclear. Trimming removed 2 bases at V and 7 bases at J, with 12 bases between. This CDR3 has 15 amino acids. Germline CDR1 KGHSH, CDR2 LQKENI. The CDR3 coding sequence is TGTGCCAGCTCACCATATTCCGCTGACAATTCACCCCTCCACTTT. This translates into CASSPYSADNSPLHF.

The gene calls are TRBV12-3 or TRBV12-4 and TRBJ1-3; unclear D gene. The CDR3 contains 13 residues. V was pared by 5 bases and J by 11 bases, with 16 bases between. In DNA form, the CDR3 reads TGTGCCAGCAGTCACCGCCAACCAGCCGCCATATATTTT. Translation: CASSHRQPAAIYF.

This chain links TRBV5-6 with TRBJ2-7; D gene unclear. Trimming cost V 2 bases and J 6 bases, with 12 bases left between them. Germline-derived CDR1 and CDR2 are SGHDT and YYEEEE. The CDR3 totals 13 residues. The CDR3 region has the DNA TGTGCCAGCAGCTTTCTTGTATCAGCCGAGCAGTACTTC. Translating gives CASSFLVSAEQYF.

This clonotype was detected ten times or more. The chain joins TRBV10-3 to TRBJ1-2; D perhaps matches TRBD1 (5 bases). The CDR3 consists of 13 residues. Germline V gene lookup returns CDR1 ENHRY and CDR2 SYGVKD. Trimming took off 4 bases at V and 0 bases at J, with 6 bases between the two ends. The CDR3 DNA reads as TGTGCCATCAGTGCAGGGCCTAACTATGGCTACACCTTC. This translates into CAISAGPNYGYTF.

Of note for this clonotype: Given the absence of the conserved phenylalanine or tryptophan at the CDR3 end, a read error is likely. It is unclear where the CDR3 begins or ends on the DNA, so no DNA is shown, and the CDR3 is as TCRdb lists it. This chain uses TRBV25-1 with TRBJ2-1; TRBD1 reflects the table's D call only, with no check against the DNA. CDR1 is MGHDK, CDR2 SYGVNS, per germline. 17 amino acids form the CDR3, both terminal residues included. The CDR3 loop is CASSEFPGRDRYNEQTL.

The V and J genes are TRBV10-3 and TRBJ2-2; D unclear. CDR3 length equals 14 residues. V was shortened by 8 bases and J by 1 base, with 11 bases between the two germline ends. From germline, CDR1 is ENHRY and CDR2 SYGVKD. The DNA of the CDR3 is TGTGCCATCCGACCGGGTATGAACACCGGGGAGCTGTTTTTT. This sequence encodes CAIRPGMNTGELFF.

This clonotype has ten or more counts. The CDR3 here is CASSQRVVETQYF. DNA of the CDR3: TGTGCCAGCAGCCAGCGAGTCGTAGAGACCCAGTACTTC. The chain couples TRBV3-1 to TRBJ2-5; D not certain. The CDR3 is made up of 13 amino acids. Trimming cost V 3 bases and J 4 bases, with 9 bases left between them. Germline V gene lookup returns CDR1 LGHDT and CDR2 YNNKEL (reference sequence).

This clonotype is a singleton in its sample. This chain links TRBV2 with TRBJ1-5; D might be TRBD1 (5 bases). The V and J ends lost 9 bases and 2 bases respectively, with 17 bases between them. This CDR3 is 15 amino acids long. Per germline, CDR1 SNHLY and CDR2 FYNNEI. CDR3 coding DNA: TGTGCCAGTCTTTCAATAGCGGGGCGCAATCAGCCCCAGCATTTT. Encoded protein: CASLSIAGRNQPQHF.

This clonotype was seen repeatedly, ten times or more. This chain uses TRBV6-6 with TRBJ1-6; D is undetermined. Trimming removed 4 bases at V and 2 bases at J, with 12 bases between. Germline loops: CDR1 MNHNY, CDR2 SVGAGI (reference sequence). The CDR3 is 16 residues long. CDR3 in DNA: TGTGCCAGCAGTTCGCAGGAGGAGACCTATAATTCACCCCTCCACTTT. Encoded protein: CASSSQEETYNSPLHF.

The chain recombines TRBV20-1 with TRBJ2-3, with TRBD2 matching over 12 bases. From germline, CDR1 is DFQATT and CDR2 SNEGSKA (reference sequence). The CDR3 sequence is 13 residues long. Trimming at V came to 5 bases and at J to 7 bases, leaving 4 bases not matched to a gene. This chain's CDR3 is CSAPGLAGHTQYF. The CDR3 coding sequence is TGCAGTGCTCCGGGACTAGCGGGCCATACGCAGTATTTT.

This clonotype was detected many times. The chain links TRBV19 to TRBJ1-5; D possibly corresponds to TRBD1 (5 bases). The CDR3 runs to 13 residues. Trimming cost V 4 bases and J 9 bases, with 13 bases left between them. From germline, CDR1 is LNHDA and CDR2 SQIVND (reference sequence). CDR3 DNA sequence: TGTGCCAGTAGTAAGTCCAGGGATCGGCCCCAGCATTTT. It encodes CASSKSRDRPQHF.

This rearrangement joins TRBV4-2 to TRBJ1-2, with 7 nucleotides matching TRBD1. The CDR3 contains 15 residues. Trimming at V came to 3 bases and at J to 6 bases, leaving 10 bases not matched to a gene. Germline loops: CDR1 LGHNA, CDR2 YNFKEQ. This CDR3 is CASSHLTGSQDGYTF. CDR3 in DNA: TGTGCCAGCAGCCACCTGACAGGGTCTCAAGATGGCTACACCTTC.

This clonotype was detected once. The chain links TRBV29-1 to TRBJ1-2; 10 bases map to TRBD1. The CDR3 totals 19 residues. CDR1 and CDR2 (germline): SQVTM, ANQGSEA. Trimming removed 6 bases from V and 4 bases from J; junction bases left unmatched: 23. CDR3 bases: TGCAGCGTCCGACAGGGGGCCTCTAGCTCTGGGGCCGATCTCTATGGCTACACCTTC. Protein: CSVRQGASSSGADLYGYTF.

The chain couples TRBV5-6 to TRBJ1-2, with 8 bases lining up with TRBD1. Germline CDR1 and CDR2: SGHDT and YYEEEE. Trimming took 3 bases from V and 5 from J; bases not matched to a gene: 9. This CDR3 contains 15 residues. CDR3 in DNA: TGTGCCAGCAGCTCTTGGGACAGGTTTCTTTATGGCTACACCTTC. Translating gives CASSSWDRFLYGYTF.

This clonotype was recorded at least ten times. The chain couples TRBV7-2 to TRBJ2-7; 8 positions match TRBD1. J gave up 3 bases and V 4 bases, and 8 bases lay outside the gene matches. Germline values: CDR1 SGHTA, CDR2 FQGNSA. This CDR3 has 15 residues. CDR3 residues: CASSSPGTGGYEQYF. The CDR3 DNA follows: TGTGCCAGCAGCTCACCTGGAACAGGGGGCTACGAGCAGTACTTC.

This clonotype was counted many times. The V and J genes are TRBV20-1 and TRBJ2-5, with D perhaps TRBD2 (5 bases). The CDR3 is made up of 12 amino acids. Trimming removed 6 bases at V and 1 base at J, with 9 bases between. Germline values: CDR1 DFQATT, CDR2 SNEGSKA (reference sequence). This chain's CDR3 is CSADGIQETQYF. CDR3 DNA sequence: TGCAGTGCCGACGGGATCCAAGAGACCCAGTACTTC.

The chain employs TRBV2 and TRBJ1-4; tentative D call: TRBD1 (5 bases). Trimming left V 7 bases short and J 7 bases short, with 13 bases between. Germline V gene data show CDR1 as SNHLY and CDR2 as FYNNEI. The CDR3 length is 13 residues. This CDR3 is CASKVRVTEKLFF. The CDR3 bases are TGTGCCAGCAAGGTCAGGGTGACTGAAAAACTGTTTTTT.

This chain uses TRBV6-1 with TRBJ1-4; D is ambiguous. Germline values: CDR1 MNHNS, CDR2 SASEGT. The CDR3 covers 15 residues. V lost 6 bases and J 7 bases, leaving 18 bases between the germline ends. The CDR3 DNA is TGTGCCAGCAGCCAACCGGACTACAGTGGTGAAAAACTGTTTTTT. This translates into CASSQPDYSGEKLFF.

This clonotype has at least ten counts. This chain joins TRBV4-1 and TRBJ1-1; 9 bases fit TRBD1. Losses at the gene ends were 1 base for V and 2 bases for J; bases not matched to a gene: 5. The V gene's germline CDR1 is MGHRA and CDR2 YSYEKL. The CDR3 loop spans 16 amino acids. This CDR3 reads CASSQGVTGGNTEAFF. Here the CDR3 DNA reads TGCGCCAGCAGCCAAGGAGTCACAGGGGGCAACACTGAAGCTTTCTTT.

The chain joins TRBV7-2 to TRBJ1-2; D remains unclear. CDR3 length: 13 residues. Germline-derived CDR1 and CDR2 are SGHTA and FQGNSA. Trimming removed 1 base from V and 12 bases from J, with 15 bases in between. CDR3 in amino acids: CASSLVKDSGNTF. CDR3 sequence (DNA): TGTGCCAGCAGCTTAGTTAAGGACTCTGGAAACACCTTC. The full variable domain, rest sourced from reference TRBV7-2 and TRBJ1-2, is GAGVSQSPSNKVTEKGKDVELRCDPISGHTALYWYRQSLGQGLEFLIYFQGNSAPDKSGLPSDRFSAERTGGSVSTLTIQRTQQEDSAVYLCASSLVKDSGNTFGSGTRLTVV.

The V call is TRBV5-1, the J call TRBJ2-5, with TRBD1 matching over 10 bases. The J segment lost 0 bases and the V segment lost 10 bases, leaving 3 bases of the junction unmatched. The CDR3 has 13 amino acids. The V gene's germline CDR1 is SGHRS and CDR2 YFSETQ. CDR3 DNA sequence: TGCGCCCCGGGACAGGGGTACCAAGAGACCCAGTACTTC. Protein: CAPGQGYQETQYF.

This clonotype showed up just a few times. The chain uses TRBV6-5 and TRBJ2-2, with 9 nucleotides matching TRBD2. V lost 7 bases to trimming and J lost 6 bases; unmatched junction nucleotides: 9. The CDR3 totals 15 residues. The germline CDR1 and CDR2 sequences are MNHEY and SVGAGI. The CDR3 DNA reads TGTGCCAGCACCCCGAGGGCTAGCGGGGCCGGGGAGCTGTTTTTT. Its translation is CASTPRASGAGELFF.

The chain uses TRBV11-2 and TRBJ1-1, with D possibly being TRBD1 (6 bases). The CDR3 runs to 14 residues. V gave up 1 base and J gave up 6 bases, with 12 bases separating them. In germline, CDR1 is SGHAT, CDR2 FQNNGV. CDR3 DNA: TGTGCCAGCAGCTTAGGATCCGGGGGCGCTGAAGCTTTCTTT. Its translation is CASSLGSGGAEAFF. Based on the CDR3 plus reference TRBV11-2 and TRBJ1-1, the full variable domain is EAGVAQSPRYKIIEKRQSVAFWCNPISGHATLYWYQQILGQGPKLLIQFQNNGVVDDSQLPKDRFSAERLKGVDSTLKIQPAKLEDSAVYLCASSLGSGGAEAFFGQGTRLTVV.

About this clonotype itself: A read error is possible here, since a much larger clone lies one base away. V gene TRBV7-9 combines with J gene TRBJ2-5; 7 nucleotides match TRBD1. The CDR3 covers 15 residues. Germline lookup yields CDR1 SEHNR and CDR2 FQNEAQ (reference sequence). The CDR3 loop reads CASSLDGTAKEAQYF. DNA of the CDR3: TGTGCCAGCAGCTTGGACGGGACAGCAAAAGAGGCCCAGTACTTC.

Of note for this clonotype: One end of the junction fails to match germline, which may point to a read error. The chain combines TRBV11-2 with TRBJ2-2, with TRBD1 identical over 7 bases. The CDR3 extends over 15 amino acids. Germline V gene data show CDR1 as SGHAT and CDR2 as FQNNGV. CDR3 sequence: CASSQPDRDTGELFF. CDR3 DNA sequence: TGCGCCAGCAGCCAACCTGACAGGGACACCGGGGAGCTGTTTTTT.